Listed here are 18 T cell receptor beta chains from one sample, sequenced in a study of graft-versus-host responses after intestinal transplantation. Profiling relied on immunoSEQ multiplex PCR, and the TCRdb table lists in-frame clones only, not all of them. The table includes 15,000 to 20,000 clones, just under 95% detected once. The source material was PBMCs, sampled 23 days after intestinal transplant. The receptor source for this set is a human patient who received an intestinal transplant, so some T cells may come from the graft donor.

The rearrangement joins TRBV5-4 to TRBJ2-7; 7 bases match TRBD1. The CDR3 totals 16 residues. Trimming at V came to 4 bases and at J to 2 bases, leaving 12 bases not matched to a gene. Germline loops: CDR1 SGHNT, CDR2 YYREEE (reference sequence). CDR3 region: CASSRKGAERPYEQYF. DNA for the CDR3: TGTGCCAGCAGCCGGAAGGGGGCGGAGCGCCCCTACGAGCAGTACTTC. Filled out from reference TRBV5-4 and TRBJ2-7, the complete variable domain reads ETGVTQSPTHLIKTRGQQVTLRCSSQSGHNTVSWYQQALGQGPQFIFQYYREEENGRGNFPPRFSGLQFPNYSSELNVNALELDDSALYLCASSRKGAERPYEQYFGPGTRLTVT.

J is TRBJ1-6 and V is TRBV30, with D possibly TRBD1 on 5 matching bases. The CDR3 covers 15 residues. The ends were cut back, 0 bases at V and 7 bases at J, with 13 bases in the middle. CDR1 is GTSNPN, CDR2 SVGIG, per germline (reference sequence). The CDR3 region has the DNA TGTGCCTGGAGTGTAGTGGGGCTGACGAATTCACCCCTCCACTTT. Translation gives CAWSVVGLTNSPLHF.

The chain recombines TRBV7-9 with TRBJ2-1, with 16 bases fitting TRBD2. CDR3 length equals 16 residues. Trimming removed 6 bases from V and 10 bases from J; junction bases left unmatched: 9. Germline V gene data show CDR1 as SEHNR and CDR2 as FQNEAQ (reference sequence). CDR3 amino acids: CASSSGTSGRDFEQFF. The CDR3 DNA follows: TGTGCCAGCAGTTCCGGGACTAGCGGGAGGGACTTCGAGCAGTTCTTC.

This chain uses TRBV27 with TRBJ2-1; TRBD1 might be the D (5 bases). CDR3 length equals 13 residues. CDR1 is MNHEY and CDR2 is SMNVEV in the germline V gene (reference sequence). V shed 3 bases and J shed 8 bases, with 11 bases lying between them. In nucleotides, the CDR3 is TGTGCCAGCAGTTTGGCCAGGGCCCATGAGCAGTTCTTC. Its protein product is CASSLARAHEQFF.

The rearrangement links TRBV4-1 to TRBJ2-7, with 9 bases lining up with TRBD2. This CDR3 contains 20 residues. V lost 0 bases and J lost 3; bases outside the gene matches: 18. Germline CDR1 and CDR2: MGHRA and YSYEKL. This CDR3 reads CASSQESSSGTTRSIYEQYF. The CDR3 DNA reads as TGCGCCAGCAGCCAAGAGTCGTCTAGCGGGACCACCCGATCGATCTACGAGCAGTACTTC.

The CDR3 DNA reads as TGTGCCAGCAGCTCAGTACCCTCATATGGCGAGCAGTACTTC. This codes for CASSSVPSYGEQYF. The gene calls are TRBV7-9 and TRBJ2-7; D gene ambiguous. Germline V gives CDR1 SEHNR, CDR2 FQNEAQ (reference sequence). The CDR3 contains 14 residues. Trimming took off 4 bases at V and 6 bases at J, with 16 bases between the two ends.

The chain carries TRBV6-5 and TRBJ2-5; D gene ambiguous. The V gene's germline CDR1 is MNHEY and CDR2 SVGAGI. V was pared by 6 bases and J by 2 bases, with 16 bases between. This CDR3 has 15 amino acids. CDR3 bases: TGTGCCAGCAGGGTTGGGTGGGATCCACAAGAGACCCAGTACTTC. Translating gives CASRVGWDPQETQYF.

The J gene is TRBJ1-5, the V gene TRBV4-1; D gene ambiguous. V was pared by 0 bases and J by 4 bases, with 16 bases between. The length of the CDR3 is 17 residues. In germline, CDR1 is MGHRA, CDR2 YSYEKL. The CDR3 DNA sequence: TGCGCCAGCAGCCAAGAAGGTTCGTCGCTAAGGAATCAGCCCCAGCATTTT. Its protein is CASSQEGSSLRNQPQHF.

The rearrangement joins TRBV30 to TRBJ1-3; D gene unclear. Germline assignment: CDR1 GTSNPN and CDR2 SVGIG (reference sequence). Trimming removed 0 bases at V and 1 base at J, with 4 bases between. The CDR3 is 13 amino acids. As DNA, the CDR3 is TGTGCCTGGAGTGTAGGGTCTGGAAACACCATATATTTT. Residues: CAWSVGSGNTIYF.

V usage is TRBV12-5 and J usage is TRBJ1-4; no reliable D call. The CDR3 extends over 13 amino acids. The V gene's germline CDR1 is LGHNT and CDR2 FRNRAP. V was cut by 0 bases and J by 8 bases, with 7 bases left in between. This CDR3 reads CASGLVLREKLFF. As DNA, the CDR3 is TGTGCTAGTGGTTTGGTACTCAGGGAAAAACTGTTTTTT.

The chain carries TRBV7-8 and TRBJ2-7, with D unclear. The germline V and J ends were trimmed by 5 bases and 3 bases, with 32 bases remaining between them. Germline CDR1 reads SGHVS; CDR2 reads FQNEAQ. The CDR3 has 20 amino acids. CDR3 in DNA: TGTGCCAGCAGCCCGACTTATAATCTTTGGGCAGAGACTGAAGACTACGAGCAGTACTTC. Residues: CASSPTYNLWAETEDYEQYF.

Remarks on this clone: This sample includes further DNA sequences coding for the same CDR3. The chain links TRBV7-2 to TRBJ2-1, with 8 positions matching TRBD2. The CDR3 sequence is 16 residues long. Germline assignment: CDR1 SGHTA and CDR2 FQGNSA. The J segment lost 2 bases and the V segment lost 4 bases, leaving 7 bases of the junction unmatched. Here the CDR3 DNA reads TGTGCCAGCAGCTCAGGACTAGCAGCCACCTACAATGAGCAGTTCTTC. It encodes CASSSGLAATYNEQFF.

The chain uses TRBV4-1 and TRBJ2-5, with 10 bases that match TRBD2. This CDR3 contains 16 residues. CDR1 is MGHRA and CDR2 is YSYEKL in the germline V gene. Trimming cost V 4 bases and J 5 bases; bases outside gene matches: 10. CDR3 residues: CASSLLGTSEMETQYF. The CDR3 DNA reads as TGCGCCAGCAGCCTTCTCGGGACTAGCGAGATGGAGACCCAGTACTTC.

This chain links TRBV2 with TRBJ1-6, with D tentatively TRBD1 (5 bases). CDR1 and CDR2 (germline): SNHLY, FYNNEI. This CDR3 comprises 14 residues. V was pared by 4 bases and J by 7 bases, with 11 bases between. CDR3 in amino acids: CASSVFGGNSPLHF. As DNA, the CDR3 is TGTGCCAGCAGTGTTTTTGGGGGGAATTCACCCCTCCACTTT. The whole variable domain, filled in from reference TRBV2 and TRBJ1-6, reads EPEVTQTPSHQVTQMGQEVILRCVPISNHLYFYWYRQILGQKVEFLVSFYNNEISEKSEIFDDQFSVERPDGSNFTLKIRSTKLEDSAMYFCASSVFGGNSPLHFGNGTRLTVT.

V is TRBV21-1 and J is TRBJ1-6. TRBV21-1 constitutes a pseudogene. CDR3 size: 18 residues. CDR3: CASRAELATHTHNSPLHF. Written as DNA, the CDR3 is TGTGCCAGCAGGGCCGAGCTAGCTACACATACTCATAATTCACCCCTCCACTTT.

The chain uses TRBV4-1 and TRBJ1-5; the D is unclear. CDR3 length equals 15 residues. V gave up 2 bases and J gave up 3 bases, with 11 bases separating them. CDR1 and CDR2 (germline): MGHRA, YSYEKL. CDR3 DNA sequence: TGCGCCAGCAGCCAATGGGCAGGCCCCAATCAGCCCCAGCATTTT. Translation: CASSQWAGPNQPQHF.

This rearrangement joins TRBV29-1 to TRBJ1-2; D not certain. V was clipped by 6 bases and J by 3 bases, with 14 bases between them. This CDR3 spans 13 amino acids. Germline V gene data show CDR1 as SQVTM and CDR2 as ANQGSEA. The CDR3 is CSVQLREDYGYTF. CDR3 DNA sequence: TGCAGCGTCCAGCTAAGGGAGGACTATGGCTACACCTTC.

The V and J genes are TRBV27 and TRBJ1-3, with D uncertain. Trimming cost V 2 bases and J 3 bases, with 11 bases left between them. Germline V CDR1 and CDR2: MNHEY, SMNVEV (reference sequence). The CDR3 extends over 15 amino acids. The CDR3 here is CASSLQIGGGNTIYF. Written as DNA, the CDR3 is TGTGCCAGCAGTTTACAAATAGGAGGTGGAAACACCATATATTTT.